One sample yielded the 30 T cell receptor beta chains listed below, sequenced in a study of beta chain features in type 1 diabetes. General study findings and limits: Patients with Type 1 diabetes showed moderately but significantly shorter TCRB CDR3s in all four CD4+ subsets.

Since all of the isolated RNA was reverse transcribed, expressed TCRB transcripts were what got sequenced. The repertoire was sequenced with immunoSEQ multiplex PCR; TCRdb's copy has only in-frame clones and lacks some. The sample records 20,000 to 25,000 clones, approximately 70% being singletons. No cognate antigen is known for these TCRs. The specimen sequenced was stem cell memory CD4+ T cells from blood. These receptors were collected from a woman between 35 and 50 years old with type 1 diabetes.

This sequence joins TRBV29-1 and TRBJ2-3, with D perhaps TRBD2 (5 bases). Germline assignment: CDR1 SQVTM and CDR2 ANQGSEA. The CDR3 length is 15 residues. The V and J ends lost 1 base and 1 base respectively, with 12 bases between them. The CDR3 DNA reads as TGCAGCGTTGAAGGGACTCTCAGCGGCACAGATACGCAGTATTTT. Protein: CSVEGTLSGTDTQYF.

V and J are TRBV5-1 and TRBJ2-5; 9 positions match TRBD1. CDR3 length: 15 amino acids. Germline CDR1 and CDR2: SGHRS and YFSETQ. V lost 3 bases, J lost 5 bases, and 8 bases stayed unmatched. For the CDR3, the DNA is TGCGCCAGCAGCTCCGGGACAGGGCGGACGGAGACCCAGTACTTC. It is translated as CASSSGTGRTETQYF.

The gene calls are TRBV7-9 and TRBJ2-5, with TRBD2 as a possible D gene (5 bases). The CDR3 runs 14 residues. V dropped 3 bases and J dropped 3 bases, with 11 bases sitting between them. Looked up from germline, CDR1 is SEHNR and CDR2 is FQNEAQ (reference sequence). In nucleotides, the CDR3 is TGTGCCAGCAGCTTGGGGTACGGGGAAGAGACCCAGTACTTC. It codes for CASSLGYGEETQYF.

The J gene is TRBJ2-1, the V gene TRBV28, with unresolved D. Germline lookup yields CDR1 MDHEN and CDR2 SYDVKM. The CDR3 is 15 amino acids. V was cut by 5 bases and J by 2 bases, with 13 bases left in between. CDR3 in amino acids: CASSPPLATYNEQFF. DNA of the CDR3: TGTGCCAGCAGTCCCCCGTTGGCCACCTACAATGAGCAGTTCTTC.

V usage is TRBV11-3 and J usage is TRBJ2-7; TRBD2 aligns across 9 bases. The germline V gene encodes CDR1 SGHNT and CDR2 YENEEA. The junction had 10 bases not matched to a gene; V was cut back by 5 bases and J by 2 bases. The CDR3 consists of 16 residues. CDR3 sequence reads: CASSPIPGLAAYEQYF. The CDR3 DNA follows: TGTGCCAGCAGCCCAATTCCGGGACTAGCAGCCTACGAGCAGTACTTC. The full variable domain, in which reference TRBV11-3 and TRBJ2-7 provide the parts outside the CDR3, is EAGVVQSPRYKIIEKKQPVAFWCNPISGHNTLYWYLQNLGQGPELLIRYENEEAVDDSQLPKDRFSAERLKGVDSTLKIQPAELGDSAVYLCASSPIPGLAAYEQYFGPGTRLTVT.

There are a few counts of this clone. The chain joins TRBV7-9 to TRBJ1-2; a possible D gene is TRBD1 (6 bases). Trimming pared 6 bases from V and 2 bases from J, leaving 13 bases between. From germline, CDR1 is SEHNR and CDR2 FQNEAQ (reference sequence). The CDR3 extends over 14 amino acids. The CDR3 reads CASRSLGANYGYTF. Written as DNA, the CDR3 is TGTGCCAGCAGAAGTCTGGGGGCAAACTATGGCTACACCTTC.

This clone was recorded a few times. This chain joins TRBV7-9 and TRBJ2-5; 7 bases fit TRBD1. Germline V lookup: CDR1 SEHNR, CDR2 FQNEAQ (reference sequence). CDR3 length: 15 amino acids. With 1 base clipped from V and 5 bases from J, the junction kept 7 bases outside the gene matches. Here the CDR3 reads CASSLDRGVGETQYF. In DNA, the CDR3 is TGTGCCAGCAGCTTAGACAGGGGAGTGGGTGAGACCCAGTACTTC.

The CDR3 protein is CASKEVDYGYTF. The CDR3, as DNA: TGTGCCAGCAAGGAGGTCGACTATGGCTACACCTTC. The chain is built from TRBV2 and TRBJ1-2; D is uncertain. The germline V gene encodes CDR1 SNHLY and CDR2 FYNNEI. V was clipped by 7 bases and J by 3 bases, with 9 bases between them. The CDR3 totals 12 residues.

V is TRBV7-3 and J is TRBJ2-3; 7 bases fit TRBD1. V shed 4 bases and J 2 bases; nucleotides not matched to a gene: 3. Per germline, CDR1 SGHTA and CDR2 FQGTGA. There are 14 residues in the CDR3. The DNA for the CDR3 is TGTGCCAGCAGCTCCGAGGGGGCCACAGATACGCAGTATTTT. Amino acid sequence: CASSSEGATDTQYF.

A few counts support this clone. The chain carries TRBV25-1 and TRBJ1-1; 8 bases agree with TRBD1. V dropped 4 bases and J dropped 1; count of bases not matched to a gene: 5. The CDR3 spans 15 residues. Germline CDR1 is MGHDK and CDR2 is SYGVNS. The CDR3 protein is CASSGSGTGNTEAFF. The CDR3 DNA reads as TGTGCCAGCAGTGGTTCCGGGACAGGGAACACTGAAGCTTTCTTT.

The chain has TRBV5-1 and TRBJ2-3, with no clear D. The CDR3 has 14 residues. Deletions cut 0 bases from V and 0 bases from J, with 5 bases between. Germline loops: CDR1 SGHRS, CDR2 YFSETQ. CDR3 protein: CASSLGGSTDTQYF. The CDR3 DNA follows: TGCGCCAGCAGCTTGGGAGGTAGCACAGATACGCAGTATTTT. Full variable domain (outside the CDR3, taken from reference TRBV5-1 and TRBJ2-3): KAGVTQTPRYLIKTRGQQVTLSCSPISGHRSVSWYQQTPGQGLQFLFEYFSETQRNKGNFPGRFSGRQFSNSRSEMNVSTLELGDSALYLCASSLGGSTDTQYFGPGTRLTVL.

The chain recombines TRBV18 with TRBJ2-7; 7 nucleotides agree with TRBD1. Germline CDR1 is KGHSH and CDR2 is LQKENI. This CDR3 comprises 16 residues. Trimming removed 4 bases from V and 1 base from J; junction bases left unmatched: 10. The CDR3 region has the DNA TGTGCCAGCTCACAGTCGACAGGGACCACTTCCTACGAGCAGTACTTC. Translated: CASSQSTGTTSYEQYF.

A few counts support this clone. V gene TRBV7-2 combines with J gene TRBJ2-3; 8 nucleotides line up with TRBD2. The V and J ends lost 5 bases and 6 bases, in that order; junction bases with no gene match: 10. The CDR3 spans 15 residues. CDR1 is SGHTA and CDR2 is FQGNSA in the germline V gene. CDR3: CASSLQAGGHDTQYF. CDR3 bases: TGTGCCAGCAGCCTACAGGCGGGGGGTCATGATACGCAGTATTTT.

The genes are TRBV4-1 and TRBJ1-1, with D hard to call. Trimming left V 2 bases short and J 2 bases short, with 12 bases between. CDR3 length: 15 residues. CDR1 is MGHRA, CDR2 YSYEKL, per germline. The CDR3 spells CASSQRQAINTEAFF. CDR3 DNA: TGCGCCAGCAGCCAACGGCAGGCGATAAACACTGAAGCTTTCTTT.

This clone was seen a handful of times. The rearrangement joins TRBV25-1 to TRBJ2-3; 7 positions agree with TRBD1. The junction had 17 bases not matched to a gene; V was cut back by 8 bases and J by 3 bases. The CDR3 runs to 17 residues. Germline assignment: CDR1 MGHDK and CDR2 SYGVNS. CDR3 loop: CASEPTPGQPSTDTQYF. CDR3 bases: TGTGCCAGCGAACCTACACCGGGACAGCCCTCGACAGATACGCAGTATTTT. The full variable domain, in which reference TRBV25-1 and TRBJ2-3 provide the parts outside the CDR3, is EADIYQTPRYLVIGTGKKITLECSQTMGHDKMYWYQQDPGMELHLIHYSYGVNSTEKGDLSSESTVSRIRTEHFPLTLESARPSHTSQYLCASEPTPGQPSTDTQYFGPGTRLTVL.

This clone was counted only a few times. The rearrangement joins TRBV2 to TRBJ1-1, with D uncertain. The V gene's germline CDR1 is SNHLY and CDR2 FYNNEI. The CDR3 spans 11 residues. V was pared by 2 bases and J by 11 bases, with 9 bases between. CDR3 residues: CASSELQKAFF. The CDR3, as DNA: TGTGCCAGCAGTGAATTACAGAAGGCTTTCTTT.

This clone was detected only once. The DNA is omitted, as the CDR3 cannot be located on it reliably, and the CDR3 follows TCRdb's listing. The V and J genes are TRBV7-2 and TRBJ2-1; the table's D gene call, TRBD2, was not cross checked with the DNA. Germline V CDR1 and CDR2: SGHTA, FQGNSA. The CDR3 contains 16 residues when both ends are counted. This chain's CDR3 is CASSQDWGSGASERFF.

This clone was counted between two and nine times. The J gene is TRBJ1-6, the V gene TRBV15; weak D call: TRBD1 (5 bases). The CDR3 has 18 amino acids. The V gene's germline CDR1 is LNHNV and CDR2 YYDKDF (reference sequence). Deletions cut 5 bases from V and 0 bases from J, with 17 bases between. CDR3 in amino acids: CATSQAWKDSSYNSPLHF. CDR3 coding DNA: TGTGCCACCAGCCAAGCCTGGAAAGACAGCTCCTATAATTCACCCCTCCACTTT.

The V call is TRBV5-6, the J call TRBJ1-6; the match to TRBD1 covers 8 bases. J was trimmed by 9 bases and V by 0 bases; bases with no gene match: 5. Germline CDR1 and CDR2: SGHDT and YYEEEE. CDR3 length equals 15 residues. The DNA of the CDR3 is TGTGCCAGCAGCTTGGGGGGGACAGGCGTTTCACCCCTCCACTTT. This encodes CASSLGGTGVSPLHF.

The rearrangement joins TRBV7-6 to TRBJ2-3; D may be TRBD1 (5 bases). Germline V gene lookup returns CDR1 SGHVS and CDR2 FNYEAQ. This CDR3 is 17 amino acids long. The ends were cut back, 1 base at V and 1 base at J, with 15 bases in the middle. In nucleotides, the CDR3 is TGTGCCAGCAGCTTAGATTACAGGCGTTTAGGCACAGATACGCAGTATTTT. Its translation is CASSLDYRRLGTDTQYF.

The rearrangement uses TRBV6-6 and TRBJ2-7; 9 nucleotides align to TRBD2. This CDR3 contains 16 residues. CDR1 is MNHNY, CDR2 SVGAGI, per germline (reference sequence). The V gene end was trimmed by 5 bases and the J gene end by 9 bases; junction bases not matched to a gene: 17. The CDR3 nucleotides read TGTGCCAGCAGTCGACCGAGGACTAGCGATCCCCGGGGGCAGTACTTC. This encodes CASSRPRTSDPRGQYF.

J is TRBJ1-4 and V is TRBV6-6, with a weak D call TRBD1 (6 bases). V was shortened by 5 bases and J by 7 bases, with 17 bases between the two germline ends. The CDR3 loop spans 15 amino acids. Germline lookup yields CDR1 MNHNY and CDR2 SVGAGI (reference sequence). As DNA, the CDR3 is TGTGCCAGCAGTCCCACTCAGGGGAGTACTGAAAAACTGTTTTTT. Translating it yields CASSPTQGSTEKLFF.

This CDR3 reads CASSARDRGGGNQPQHF. The CDR3 coding sequence is TGTGCCAGTAGTGCCCGGGACAGGGGAGGGGGCAATCAGCCCCAGCATTTT. This rearrangement joins TRBV19 to TRBJ1-5; TRBD1 aligns across 10 bases. V lost 5 bases and J lost 2; bases outside the gene matches: 9. Germline CDR1 LNHDA, CDR2 SQIVND (reference sequence). This CDR3 has 17 amino acids.

CDR3 nucleotide sequence: TGTGCCAGCAGTCCCCCGCAGGGTAGAAACACCATATATTTT. Encoded protein: CASSPPQGRNTIYF. This chain joins TRBV28 and TRBJ1-3; tentative D call: TRBD1 (5 bases). The CDR3 covers 14 residues. V was clipped by 5 bases and J by 5 bases, with 13 bases between them. CDR1 is MDHEN and CDR2 is SYDVKM in the germline V gene.

The rearrangement links TRBV6-6 to TRBJ1-3; 7 nucleotides line up with TRBD1. Germline CDR1 reads MNHNY; CDR2 reads SVGAGI (reference sequence). V shed 5 bases, J shed 4 bases, and the junction held 5 bases outside the gene matches. The CDR3 sequence is 14 residues long. CDR3 protein: CASSKQGEGNTIYF. The CDR3 DNA is TGTGCCAGCAGTAAGCAGGGGGAGGGAAACACCATATATTTT.

This clone turned up a few times. The V and J genes are TRBV7-2 and TRBJ1-1, with D tentatively TRBD1 (5 bases). The CDR3 contains 15 residues. The germline gives CDR1 SGHTA, CDR2 FQGNSA. The V gene lost 2 bases and the J gene lost 1 base, with 11 bases spanning the gap. This CDR3 reads CASSLTGGKNTEAFF. CDR3 coding DNA: TGTGCCAGCAGCTTAACAGGAGGGAAGAACACTGAAGCTTTCTTT.

The J gene is TRBJ1-4, the V gene TRBV5-1; D remains unclear. The CDR3 has 13 residues. The germline V gene has CDR1 SGHRS and CDR2 YFSETQ. Trimming cost V 3 bases and J 5 bases, with 8 bases left between them. The CDR3 sequence: CASSSNGNEKLFF. In DNA form, the CDR3 reads TGCGCCAGCAGCTCGAACGGGAATGAAAAACTGTTTTTT.

This sequence joins TRBV28 and TRBJ2-7, with TRBD1 matching 8 bases. Unmatched junction bases numbered 15, after V lost 8 bases and J lost 12 bases. The CDR3 totals 13 residues. Germline loops: CDR1 MDHEN, CDR2 SYDVKM. CDR3 protein: CASQVRQGPRLYF. CDR3 nucleotide sequence: TGTGCCAGCCAGGTGAGACAGGGGCCTCGCCTGTACTTC.

The genes are TRBV4-2 and TRBJ1-6; D is undetermined. This CDR3 contains 15 residues. V was trimmed by 4 bases and J by 7 bases, leaving 14 bases between them. CDR1 and CDR2 (germline): LGHNA, YNFKEQ. The CDR3 here is CASSPTEGLNSPLHF. CDR3 DNA: TGTGCCAGCAGCCCCACCGAAGGACTAAATTCACCCCTCCACTTT.

The gene calls are TRBV19 and TRBJ1-5; D possibly corresponds to TRBD1 (5 bases). The CDR3 is 16 residues long. Germline V gene lookup returns CDR1 LNHDA and CDR2 SQIVND (reference sequence). V lost 3 bases to trimming and J lost 2 bases, with 14 bases between them. CDR3 in DNA: TGTGCCAGTAGTATGGCCCCAGGGCACGGCAATCAGCCCCAGCATTTT. Translating gives CASSMAPGHGNQPQHF.